Listed here are 13 T cell receptor beta chains from one sample, sequenced in a study of PD-L1 blockade in urothelial cancer. This table comes from immunoSEQ multiplex PCR, and its TCRdb copy is limited to in-frame clones, with some not included. The table includes tens of thousands of clones, roughly 82% detected once. The sequences come from PBMCs, collected around atezolizumab (anti-PD-L1) treatment. The receptors were gathered from a man in his sixties or seventies with urothelial cancer.

The rearrangement uses TRBV4-2 and TRBJ2-1, with TRBD2 identical over 8 bases. Germline V gives CDR1 LGHNA, CDR2 YNFKEQ. This CDR3 region has 18 residues. Trimming removed 4 bases from V and 13 bases from J; junction bases left unmatched: 24. Here the CDR3 DNA reads TGTGCCAGCAGCCGGGGGGTTATCGGGGGGGCCAGGTCCGGGTTCCAGTTCTTC. Encoded protein: CASSRGVIGGARSGFQFF.

The CDR3 bases are TGTGCCAGCAGCTTACCGGTGGGAAGGGGGACAGATACGCAGTATTTT. Amino acid sequence: CASSLPVGRGTDTQYF. V and J are TRBV7-2 and TRBJ2-3, with a tentative D call TRBD1 (6 bases). The CDR3 runs to 16 residues. Germline V CDR1 and CDR2: SGHTA, FQGNSA. Trimming stripped 2 bases from V and 3 bases from J, with 15 bases between.

The rearrangement links TRBV6-6 to TRBJ1-2, with 7 bases lining up with TRBD1. The length of the CDR3 is 14 residues. Per germline, CDR1 MNHNY and CDR2 SVGAGI (reference sequence). Losses at the gene ends were 6 bases for V and 3 bases for J; bases not matched to a gene: 7. CDR3 DNA: TGTGCCAGCAGATCGACAGGGACATACTATGGCTACACCTTC. Residues: CASRSTGTYYGYTF.

J is TRBJ1-1 and V is TRBV13; D remains ambiguous. CDR3 length: 12 amino acids. The V end lost 0 bases, the J end lost 7 bases, and 6 bases lay between the germline ends. Germline V CDR1 and CDR2: PRHDT, FYEKMQ (reference sequence). Written as DNA, the CDR3 is TGTGCCAGCAGCTTAGGGTCAGGTGAAGCTTTCTTT. Translating gives CASSLGSGEAFF.

Ten or more counts support this clone. The chain uses TRBV7-9 and TRBJ2-7; 7 nucleotides agree with TRBD1. The CDR3 contains 13 residues. After removal of 4 bases from V and 3 bases from J, the junction contained 3 bases not matched to a gene. Germline CDR1 SEHNR, CDR2 FQNEAQ (reference sequence). CDR3 loop: CASSSTGIYEQYF. The CDR3 DNA is TGTGCCAGCAGCTCGACAGGGATCTACGAGCAGTACTTC.

The rearrangement joins TRBV11-3 to TRBJ1-3; a possible D gene is TRBD1 (5 bases). V gave up 5 bases and J gave up 0 bases, with 11 bases separating them. This CDR3 is built from 15 residues. CDR1 and CDR2 (germline): SGHNT, YENEEA. The CDR3 region is CASSATQGSGNTIYF. DNA for the CDR3: TGTGCCAGCAGCGCCACGCAGGGCTCTGGAAACACCATATATTTT.

This chain connects TRBV6-6 to TRBJ2-7; possibly TRBD2 for D (6 bases). Germline CDR1 MNHNY, CDR2 SVGAGI (reference sequence). This CDR3 is built from 16 residues. The germline V and J ends were trimmed by 6 bases and 0 bases, with 18 bases remaining between them. The CDR3 nucleotides read TGTGCCAGCAGCCGCGACTCCGGGACTTACTCCTACGAGCAGTACTTC. As protein: CASSRDSGTYSYEQYF.

The rearrangement joins TRBV18 to TRBJ2-3; 7 bases align to TRBD1. There are 14 residues in the CDR3. Germline assignment: CDR1 KGHSH and CDR2 LQKENI. V dropped 2 bases and J dropped 3; count of bases not matched to a gene: 2. This chain's CDR3 is CASSPDRETDTQYF. The CDR3 coding sequence is TGTGCCAGCTCACCAGACAGGGAAACAGATACGCAGTATTTT.

The rearrangement links TRBV10-3 to TRBJ2-3; 7 nucleotides align to TRBD2. This CDR3 has 14 residues. The V gene's germline CDR1 is ENHRY and CDR2 SYGVKD. V lost 8 bases to trimming and J lost 2 bases; unmatched junction nucleotides: 7. CDR3 nucleotide sequence: TGTGCCATCGGGCCAGCGGGACCCACAGATACGCAGTATTTT. It translates to CAIGPAGPTDTQYF.

This chain uses TRBV5-1 with TRBJ2-7; 7 bases agree with TRBD2. V trimming: 3 bases; J trimming: 2 bases; junction bases outside the gene matches: 5. The CDR3 is made up of 14 amino acids. Germline CDR1 SGHRS, CDR2 YFSETQ. The CDR3 spells CASSSGGTAYEQYF. In nucleotides, the CDR3 is TGCGCCAGCAGCTCGGGGGGTACCGCCTACGAGCAGTACTTC. Based on the CDR3 plus reference TRBV5-1 and TRBJ2-7, the full variable domain is KAGVTQTPRYLIKTRGQQVTLSCSPISGHRSVSWYQQTPGQGLQFLFEYFSETQRNKGNFPGRFSGRQFSNSRSEMNVSTLELGDSALYLCASSSGGTAYEQYFGPGTRLTVT.

The J gene is TRBJ2-3, the V gene TRBV2, with 9 bases lining up with TRBD1. CDR1 is SNHLY, CDR2 FYNNEI, per germline. The CDR3 is made up of 15 amino acids. Trimming at V came to 3 bases and at J to 8 bases, leaving 9 bases not matched to a gene. The DNA for the CDR3 is TGTGCCAGCAGTGAGACAGGGGGATTGGGTGCTACGCAGTATTTT. Amino acid sequence: CASSETGGLGATQYF.

The CDR3: CASSQGPDTEAFF. CDR3 sequence (DNA): TGTGCCAGCAGCCAAGGGCCAGACACTGAAGCTTTCTTT. The gene calls are TRBV14 and TRBJ1-1; D is ambiguous. CDR1 is SGHDN, CDR2 FVKESK, per germline. Trimming left V 1 base short and J 3 bases short, with 6 bases between. The CDR3 runs to 13 residues.

The rearrangement links TRBV5-1 to TRBJ2-2, with 7 bases fitting TRBD1. The germline V gene encodes CDR1 SGHRS and CDR2 YFSETQ. The CDR3 extends over 13 amino acids. V trimming: 2 bases; J trimming: 6 bases; junction bases outside the gene matches: 1. CDR3 sequence: CASSFDRAGELFF. CDR3 coding DNA: TGCGCCAGCAGCTTCGACAGGGCCGGGGAGCTGTTTTTT.